The rows below give T cell receptor beta chains drawn from one sample of a study of T cell responses to AZD1222 COVID-19 vaccine. The repertoire was sequenced with immunoSEQ multiplex PCR; TCRdb's copy has only in-frame clones and lacks some. This table has some 150,000 clones, about 92% appearing once. This material consisted of peripheral blood, taken 28 days after the second AZD1222 dose. These receptor sequences come from an adult who received the AZD1222 COVID-19 vaccine. The CDR3 runs from the conserved cysteine through the conserved F or W. The D gene is left open where the match is weak.

len	v_gene	d_gene	j_gene	CDR3nt	CDR3aa
11	TRBV30	NA	TRBJ2-3	TGTGCCTGGAGTGCGACAGATACGCAGTATTTT	CAWSATDTQYF
15	TRBV5-1	NA	TRBJ2-7	TGCGCCAGCAGACAGGCCGTTGAGATAGCCTACGAGCAGTACTTC	CASRQAVEIAYEQYF
14	TRBV19	NA	TRBJ2-3	TGTGCCAGTAGTATAGTCGCCAGGGCGGATACGCAGTATTTT	CASSIVARADTQYF
14	TRBV6-5	NA	TRBJ1-5	TGTGCCAGCAGTCGAGGGCTGGTAGGTCAGCCCCAGCATTTT	CASSRGLVGQPQHF
13	TRBV30	NA	TRBJ2-7	TGTGCCTGGAGTCCCGGGGATGGTTACGAGCAGTACTTC	CAWSPGDGYEQYF
13	TRBV5-5	NA	TRBJ1-2	TGTGCCAGCAGGCTGGGGGGACCGCAGGGCTACACCTTC	CASRLGGPQGYTF
16	TRBV6-5	NA	TRBJ1-6	TGTGCCAGCAGTTACTCCTCGGCCAGTTATAATTCACCCCTCCACTTT	CASSYSSASYNSPLHF
14	TRBV19	TRBD2	TRBJ2-7	TGTGCCAGTAGTATACAAACGGGAGGGGCCGAGCAGTACTTC	CASSIQTGGAEQYF
13	TRBV30	TRBD1	TRBJ1-4	TGTGCCTGGAGTCCCTCAGGGGGCGAAGAACTGTTTTTT	CAWSPSGGEELFF
14	TRBV2	TRBD2	TRBJ2-3	TGTGTATCCGAGAGCGGGAGACCCACAGATACGCAGTATTTT	CVSESGRPTDTQYF
12	TRBV5-1	NA	TRBJ1-4	TGCGCCAGCAGCCTGAACCGGGACTCACTGTTTTTT	CASSLNRDSLFF